The 26 T cell receptor beta chains given below trace back to one sample, sequenced in a study of blood T cell repertoires in COVID-19. Measured with immunoSEQ multiplex PCR; TCRdb has only the in-frame clones, and not every one. The table shows around 400,000 clones, with around 90% occurring only once. The sample comprised peripheral blood. The receptors originated from a man aged 35-49 years with acute or convalescent COVID-19.

This clone was seen more than once but under ten times. V gene TRBV9 combines with J gene TRBJ2-3, with 8 bases fitting TRBD2. The germline V gene has CDR1 SGDLS and CDR2 YYNGEE. CDR3 length: 15 residues. V lost 3 bases and J lost 4; bases outside the gene matches: 7. CDR3 sequence: CASSEAGGRADTQYF. The CDR3 DNA reads as TGTGCCAGCAGCGAGGCGGGGGGCCGAGCAGATACGCAGTATTTT. The entire variable domain, with the rest obtained from reference TRBV9 and TRBJ2-3, is as follows: DSGVTQTPKHLITATGQRVTLRCSPRSGDLSVYWYQQSLDQGLQFLIQYYNGEERAKGNILERFSAQQFPDLHSELNLSSLELGDSALYFCASSEAGGRADTQYFGPGTRLTVL.

The table lists this clone with a few counts. The chain couples TRBV24-1 to TRBJ1-1; D call uncertain. The CDR3 consists of 9 residues. V was trimmed by 9 bases and J by 11 bases, leaving 9 bases between them. Germline values: CDR1 KGHDR, CDR2 SFDVKD. The CDR3 sequence: CATRTRAFF. CDR3 DNA sequence: TGTGCCACCCGAACCAGGGCTTTCTTT.

This chain links TRBV5-6 with TRBJ2-1; maybe TRBD2 (7 bases). In germline, CDR1 is SGHDT, CDR2 YYEEEE. With 2 bases removed from V and 8 bases from J, the gap between germline ends came to 14 bases. CDR3 length: 14 amino acids. The CDR3 region is CASSLGGGAYEQFF. Here the CDR3 DNA reads TGTGCCAGCAGCTTAGGAGGGGGGGCCTATGAGCAGTTCTTC. Full variable domain (rest looked up from reference TRBV5-6 and TRBJ2-1): DAGVTQSPTHLIKTRGQQVTLRCSPKSGHDTVSWYQQALGQGPQFIFQYYEEEERQRGNFPDRFSGHQFPNYSSELNVNALLLGDSALYLCASSLGGGAYEQFFGPGTRLTVL.

The V call is TRBV6-5, the J call TRBJ1-3; the match to TRBD1 covers 7 bases. The CDR3 extends over 14 amino acids. Looked up from germline, CDR1 is MNHEY and CDR2 is SVGAGI. The V gene end was trimmed by 7 bases and the J gene end by 0 bases; junction bases not matched to a gene: 3. As DNA, the CDR3 is TGTGCCAGCACCCGGACAGGCTCTGGAAACACCATATATTTT. It translates to CASTRTGSGNTIYF.

V is TRBV13 and J is TRBJ2-2, with TRBD2 as a possible D gene (5 bases). CDR3 size: 18 residues. Trimming shortened V by 6 bases and J by 3 bases, and 23 bases separated the two germline ends. Germline V gives CDR1 PRHDT, CDR2 FYEKMQ (reference sequence). CDR3 loop: CASRVVGRWGADTGELFF. CDR3 bases: TGTGCCAGCAGAGTCGTCGGTCGGTGGGGAGCGGACACCGGGGAGCTGTTTTTT.

The chain combines TRBV18 with TRBJ1-1; 8 positions agree with TRBD1. CDR3 size: 16 residues. Germline V CDR1 and CDR2: KGHSH, LQKENI. The V gene end was trimmed by 3 bases and the J gene end by 0 bases; junction bases not matched to a gene: 6. CDR3 sequence reads: CASSPGQAGMNTEAFF. The CDR3 region has the DNA TGTGCCAGCTCACCGGGACAGGCGGGGATGAACACTGAAGCTTTCTTT.

This sequence joins TRBV29-1 and TRBJ1-1; the D gene is possibly TRBD1 (6 bases). The CDR3 has 12 amino acids. Trimming stripped 2 bases from V and 8 bases from J, with 12 bases between. The germline V gene has CDR1 SQVTM and CDR2 ANQGSEA. This CDR3 is CSVELPGTEAFF. Here the CDR3 DNA reads TGCAGCGTTGAACTCCCCGGGACAGAAGCTTTCTTT. Filled out from reference TRBV29-1 and TRBJ1-1, the complete variable domain reads SAVISQKPSRDICQRGTSLTIQCQVDSQVTMMFWYRQQPGQSLTLIATANQGSEATYESGFVIDKFPISRPNLTFSTLTVSNMSPEDSSIYLCSVELPGTEAFFGQGTRLTVV.

The chain employs TRBV27 and TRBJ2-6; D may be TRBD1 (5 bases). The CDR3 covers 14 residues. Trimming shortened V by 11 bases and J by 1 base, and 12 bases separated the two germline ends. CDR1 is MNHEY, CDR2 SMNVEV, per germline (reference sequence). The CDR3 loop is CAAGHLSGANVLTF. Written as DNA, the CDR3 is TGTGCCGCAGGGCACCTATCTGGGGCCAACGTCCTGACTTTC. Looking up the rest from reference TRBV27 and TRBJ2-6 gives the full variable domain: EAQVTQNPRYLITVTGKKLTVTCSQNMNHEYMSWYRQDPGLGLRQIYYSMNVEVTDKGDVPEGYKVSRKEKRNFPLILESPSPNQTSLYFCAAGHLSGANVLTFGAGSRLTVL.

The chain has TRBV28 and TRBJ2-7, with D perhaps TRBD2 (6 bases). Germline loops: CDR1 MDHEN, CDR2 SYDVKM. This CDR3 region has 13 residues. Trimming removed 6 bases from V and 6 bases from J, with 15 bases in between. This chain's CDR3 is CASREGAGGEQYF. The CDR3 DNA reads TGTGCCAGCAGGGAGGGCGCCGGCGGCGAGCAGTACTTC. Variable domain in full (rest from reference TRBV28 and TRBJ2-7): DVKVTQSSRYLVKRTGEKVFLECVQDMDHENMFWYRQDPGLGLRLIYFSYDVKMKEKGDIPEGYSVSREKKERFSLILESASTNQTSMYLCASREGAGGEQYFGPGTRLTVT.

The chain carries TRBV29-1 and TRBJ2-7, with a possible D match to TRBD2 (6 bases). CDR1 and CDR2 from the germline V gene are SQVTM and ANQGSEA. With 4 bases removed from V and 3 bases from J, the gap between germline ends came to 13 bases. The CDR3 is 13 amino acids. The CDR3 protein is CSVVPMDYYEQYF. Written as DNA, the CDR3 is TGCAGCGTTGTTCCGATGGACTACTACGAGCAGTACTTC.

The gene calls are TRBV6-5 and TRBJ1-2, with 8 bases lining up with TRBD1. CDR3 length: 14 residues. Germline V gives CDR1 MNHEY, CDR2 SVGAGI. With 5 bases clipped from V and 8 bases from J, the junction kept 10 bases outside the gene matches. The CDR3 DNA is TGTGCCAGCAGTACGCCGACAGGGGTGGGCGGCTACACCTTC. Its protein product is CASSTPTGVGGYTF.

This chain joins TRBV7-2 and TRBJ2-7; D uncertain. From germline, CDR1 is SGHTA and CDR2 FQGNSA. V gave up 1 base and J gave up 6 bases, with 10 bases separating them. CDR3 length: 13 amino acids. CDR3 coding DNA: TGTGCCAGCAGCTTAGAAGCCTATTCCGAGCAGTACTTC. Its translation: CASSLEAYSEQYF.

This clone appeared once. The J gene is TRBJ2-4, the V gene TRBV7-9, with a tentative D call TRBD2 (5 bases). CDR1 and CDR2 from the germline V gene are SEHNR and FQNEAQ (reference sequence). The CDR3 runs to 13 residues. V was shortened by 9 bases and J by 6 bases, with 15 bases between the two germline ends. CDR3 nucleotides: TGTGCCAGTGAGTCGGGGAGCTTAAACATTCAGTACTTC. It encodes CASESGSLNIQYF.

This chain connects TRBV24-1 to TRBJ1-2, with 8 positions matching TRBD1. CDR3 size: 15 residues. Germline loops: CDR1 KGHDR, CDR2 SFDVKD. V shed 3 bases, J shed 4 bases, and the junction held 6 bases outside the gene matches. CDR3 loop: CATSDPGQGGYGYTF. CDR3 coding DNA: TGTGCCACCAGTGATCCTGGACAGGGAGGCTATGGCTACACCTTC.

This clone is a singleton in its sample. The genes are TRBV20-1 and TRBJ2-7; D perhaps matches TRBD2 (5 bases). The V gene's germline CDR1 is DFQATT and CDR2 SNEGSKA (reference sequence). V lost 5 bases to trimming and J lost 4 bases, with 6 bases between them. The CDR3 is 10 residues long. In DNA form, the CDR3 reads TGCAGTGCTGGACTTTACGAGCAGTACTTC. Its translation is CSAGLYEQYF.

The rearrangement joins TRBV5-8 to TRBJ1-2, with 8 bases fitting TRBD1. Germline CDR1 and CDR2: SGHTS and YDEGEE. The trim removed 2 bases at V and 6 bases at J, leaving 0 bases unmatched. This CDR3 is built from 12 residues. The CDR3 sequence is CASSFRGHGYTF. The CDR3 DNA is TGTGCCAGCAGCTTCAGGGGGCATGGCTACACCTTC. Drawing the rest from reference TRBV5-8 and TRBJ1-2, the complete variable domain is EAGVTQSPTHLIKTRGQQATLRCSPISGHTSVYWYQQALGLGLQFLLWYDEGEERNRGNFPPRFSGRQFPNYSSELNVNALELEDSALYLCASSFRGHGYTFGSGTRLTVV.

This CDR3 reads CASSEAGQETQYF. The CDR3 coding sequence is TGTGCCAGCAGTGAGGCGGGGCAAGAGACCCAGTACTTC. The V call is TRBV6-1, the J call TRBJ2-5; tentatively, D is TRBD2 (6 bases). From germline, CDR1 is MNHNS and CDR2 SASEGT. The CDR3 is 13 amino acids. Trimming took off 3 bases at V and 2 bases at J, with 7 bases between the two ends.

The CDR3 DNA reads as TGTGCCAGCAGTCCCTGGGACAGGGTTACAGATACGCAGTATTTT. Encoded protein: CASSPWDRVTDTQYF. The rearrangement uses TRBV27 and TRBJ2-3, with 9 bases identical to TRBD1. Trimming cost V 5 bases and J 3 bases; bases outside gene matches: 6. The CDR3 spans 15 residues. Looked up from germline, CDR1 is MNHEY and CDR2 is SMNVEV (reference sequence).

This sequence joins TRBV28 and TRBJ2-5, with D possibly matching TRBD1 (5 bases). Germline lookup yields CDR1 MDHEN and CDR2 SYDVKM. V lost 3 bases, J lost 6 bases, and 11 bases lay in between. The CDR3 has 13 residues. The CDR3 here is CASSLPGSKTQYF. The CDR3 DNA reads TGTGCCAGCAGTTTGCCAGGGTCTAAGACCCAGTACTTC. Combining the CDR3 with reference TRBV28 and TRBJ2-5 gives the whole variable domain DVKVTQSSRYLVKRTGEKVFLECVQDMDHENMFWYRQDPGLGLRLIYFSYDVKMKEKGDIPEGYSVSREKKERFSLILESASTNQTSMYLCASSLPGSKTQYFGPGTRLLVL.

The chain employs TRBV7-3 and TRBJ1-1; unclear D gene. The CDR3 length is 13 residues. The V end was cut by 2 bases, the J end by 5 bases, with 9 bases between. Germline V lookup: CDR1 SGHTA, CDR2 FQGTGA. The CDR3 protein is CASSLSRTTEAFF. The CDR3 nucleotides are TGTGCCAGCAGCTTATCGCGTACGACTGAAGCTTTCTTT.

The rearrangement uses TRBV6-5 and TRBJ1-5; D perhaps matches TRBD1 (5 bases). The germline CDR1 and CDR2 sequences are MNHEY and SVGAGI. The CDR3 spans 15 residues. V was cut by 7 bases and J by 4 bases, with 17 bases left in between. CDR3 sequence (DNA): TGTGCCAGCACCCTACGGAGGGGTCGGAATCAGCCCCAGCATTTT. Translation gives CASTLRRGRNQPQHF.

This chain uses TRBV28 with TRBJ2-7; D is unclear. The V gene lost 3 bases and the J gene lost 3 bases, with 9 bases spanning the gap. CDR1 MDHEN and CDR2 SYDVKM come from the germline V gene. The CDR3 contains 13 residues. CDR3 amino acids: CASSFYGDYEQYF. As DNA, the CDR3 is TGTGCCAGCAGTTTTTACGGAGACTACGAGCAGTACTTC.

The rearrangement uses TRBV19 and TRBJ1-1; TRBD1 matches 9 bases. J lost 4 bases, V lost 11 bases, and 8 bases had no gene match. CDR1 LNHDA and CDR2 SQIVND come from the germline V gene (reference sequence). The CDR3 is 13 amino acids. The CDR3 reads CAVRDRASTEAFF. CDR3 nucleotide sequence: TGTGCCGTCAGGGACAGGGCGTCCACTGAAGCTTTCTTT.

As for this clone: Additional DNA sequences in this sample encode the identical CDR3. Written as DNA, the CDR3 is TGTGCCAGCAGCCTAAGACAGGGGGCTTACGAGCAGTACTTC. It translates to CASSLRQGAYEQYF. This chain connects TRBV28 to TRBJ2-7; 10 bases are shared with TRBD1. Germline V gene data show CDR1 as MDHEN and CDR2 as SYDVKM. The V and J ends lost 6 bases and 4 bases, in that order; junction bases with no gene match: 6. The CDR3 runs 14 residues.

The chain is built from TRBV6-5 and TRBJ1-2; 9 bases map to TRBD1. This CDR3 comprises 14 residues. Trimming cost V 6 bases and J 6 bases; bases outside gene matches: 8. CDR1 MNHEY and CDR2 SVGAGI come from the germline V gene. The CDR3 loop reads CASSRDRAAHGYTF. The CDR3 nucleotides read TGTGCCAGCAGCCGGGACAGGGCGGCTCATGGCTACACCTTC.

The chain joins TRBV9 to TRBJ1-1; D unclear. The germline V gene has CDR1 SGDLS and CDR2 YYNGEE. The CDR3 totals 13 residues. V was trimmed by 6 bases and J by 6 bases, leaving 15 bases between them. The CDR3 protein is CASNPQSLSEAFF. The CDR3 DNA sequence: TGTGCCAGCAATCCCCAGTCTCTCTCTGAAGCTTTCTTT.